A single sample gave rise to the 24 T cell receptor beta chains below, sequenced in a study of T cells in Graves' hyperthyroidism and ophthalmopathy. TCR beta CDR3 regions were amplified from RNA transcripts. RT-PCR in the first round (using the HTBI primer set) targeted the TCR CDR3. Each CDR3 protein is one row after TCRdb ran MiXCR on the multiplex PCR reads. Of a few hundred thousand distinct CDR3 sequences in the sample, roughly a sixth were seen once. The source material was blood. The receptors originated from a woman aged 45-60 years with Graves' hyperthyroidism.

This clonotype came up a few times. The V call is TRBV24-1, the J call TRBJ2-1, with 8 bases matching TRBD2. After removal of 7 bases from V and 0 bases from J, the junction contained 1 base not matched to a gene. The CDR3 has 14 residues. Germline lookup yields CDR1 KGHDR and CDR2 SFDVKD. This CDR3 is CATRAGGSYNEQFF. The CDR3 bases are TGTGCCACCAGGGCGGGGGGCTCCTACAATGAGCAGTTCTTC.

The chain has TRBV6-1 and TRBJ2-7; 9 bases line up with TRBD2. The germline gives CDR1 MNHNS, CDR2 SASEGT. The CDR3 loop spans 15 amino acids. V shed 5 bases and J 7 bases; nucleotides not matched to a gene: 12. CDR3 DNA sequence: TGTGCCAGCAGTCATAGACTAGCGGCAGGTGTGGAGCAGTACTTC. Translated: CASSHRLAAGVEQYF.

This clonotype was seen repeatedly, ten times or more. The rearrangement uses TRBV20-1 and TRBJ2-5, with 8 bases identical to TRBD2. The V segment lost 7 bases and the J segment 4 bases; nucleotides outside the gene matches: 8. This CDR3 spans 13 amino acids. CDR1 is DFQATT and CDR2 is SNEGSKA in the germline V gene (reference sequence). This chain's CDR3 is CSGIAGGGETQYF. CDR3 coding DNA: TGCAGTGGCATCGCGGGAGGAGGAGAGACCCAGTACTTC.

There are a few counts of this clonotype. The chain carries TRBV6-1 and TRBJ1-3; D is undetermined. The germline gives CDR1 MNHNS, CDR2 SASEGT. Trimming removed 5 bases at V and 0 bases at J, with 11 bases between. The CDR3 runs to 15 residues. The CDR3 loop reads CASSRAFGSGNTIYF. The CDR3 DNA follows: TGTGCCAGCAGTAGGGCCTTCGGCTCTGGAAACACCATATATTTT.

With respect to this clonotype: Given a much more abundant clone one base away, this may be a read error. The V gene is TRBV4-2, the J gene TRBJ1-1; D uncertain. Germline V gene lookup returns CDR1 LGHNA and CDR2 YNFKEQ. This CDR3 is 14 amino acids long. The V and J ends lost 8 bases and 1 base respectively, with 14 bases between them. CDR3 region: CASGGRVSNTEAFF. The CDR3 DNA follows: TGTGCCAGCGGCGGAAGGGTCTCGAACACTGAAGCTTTCTTT.

This clonotype was observed a few times. V and J are TRBV20-1 and TRBJ1-4; 8 nucleotides match TRBD1. Germline V gene lookup returns CDR1 DFQATT and CDR2 SNEGSKA (reference sequence). The ends lost 8 bases at V and 6 bases at J; junction bases unmatched: 8. The CDR3 length is 13 residues. The CDR3 coding sequence is TGCAGTACCCCCGGGACAGGCCATGAAAAACTGTTTTTT. It is translated as CSTPGTGHEKLFF.

This clonotype was counted ten times or more. CDR3: CATSRDRLEQETQYF. The CDR3 nucleotides read TGTGCCACCAGCAGAGATAGGCTAGAACAAGAGACCCAGTACTTC. The gene calls are TRBV15 and TRBJ2-5; D is unresolved. The CDR3 runs 15 residues. V was shortened by 0 bases and J by 2 bases, with 10 bases between the two germline ends. Germline V gene sequence: CDR1 LNHNV, CDR2 YYDKDF (reference sequence).

This clonotype appeared a few times. The gene calls are TRBV30 and TRBJ2-5; TRBD2 aligns across 8 bases. V trimming: 4 bases; J trimming: 5 bases; junction bases outside the gene matches: 18. The germline V gene has CDR1 GTSNPN and CDR2 SVGIG (reference sequence). This CDR3 has 17 residues. CDR3 nucleotide sequence: TGTGCCTGGACCGTTAGCGGGAAAGATCTCTTCGGGGAGACCCAGTACTTC. As protein: CAWTVSGKDLFGETQYF.

The rearrangement joins TRBV5-5 to TRBJ2-3; 9 nucleotides align to TRBD1. After removal of 2 bases from V and 3 bases from J, the junction contained 7 bases not matched to a gene. Germline values: CDR1 SGHKS, CDR2 YYEKEE (reference sequence). The CDR3 is 16 residues long. CDR3 sequence reads: CASSFYWDRETDTQYF. CDR3 in DNA: TGTGCCAGCAGCTTTTACTGGGACAGGGAAACAGATACGCAGTATTTT.

For this clonotype: A much larger clone differs by one base, so this may be a read error. The rearrangement links TRBV27 to TRBJ1-3; D remains unclear. Germline values: CDR1 MNHEY, CDR2 SMNVEV (reference sequence). This CDR3 region has 15 residues. The CDR3 bases are TGTGCCGGCAGAAGTCCCTCAGGCGGTGGAAACACCATATATTTT. Translated: CAGRSPSGGGNTIYF.

This clonotype was detected ten times or more. The chain links TRBV4-2 to TRBJ2-1, with TRBD2 identical over 10 bases. With V trimmed by 2 bases and J by 5 bases, 3 bases remained unmatched. Germline V gives CDR1 LGHNA, CDR2 YNFKEQ. The CDR3 sequence is 15 residues long. In DNA form, the CDR3 reads TGTGCCAGCAGCCAACCAGGACTAGCGGACAATGAGCAGTTCTTC. Its protein product is CASSQPGLADNEQFF.

This clonotype was counted a single time. One junction end disagrees with the germline gene, perhaps due to a read error. This rearrangement joins TRBV10-3 to TRBJ1-1, with D maybe TRBD1 (5 bases). Germline CDR1 ENHRY, CDR2 SYGVKD. The CDR3 extends over 14 amino acids. In nucleotides, the CDR3 is TGTACCATCAGTGGAGGGGCGGCGAACACTGAAGCTTTCTTT. It is translated as CTISGGAANTEAFF.

In regard to this clonotype: The CDR3 does not close with the conserved phenylalanine or tryptophan, likely indicating a read error. This sequence joins TRBV7-3 and TRBJ2-7; D possibly corresponds to TRBD1 (6 bases). V gave up 3 bases and J gave up 3 bases, with 9 bases separating them. CDR3 length: 13 amino acids. In germline, CDR1 is SGHTA, CDR2 FQGTGA. The CDR3 reads CASSLDSYYEQYL. The CDR3 nucleotides are TGTGCCAGCAGCTTGGACAGTTACTACGAGCAGTACCTC.

Comment on this clonotype: This may stem from a read error, because a much larger clone lies one nucleotide away. This chain uses TRBV5-1 with TRBJ1-1; D not certain. The ends were cut back, 0 bases at V and 4 bases at J, with 10 bases in the middle. The CDR3 extends over 14 amino acids. Germline CDR1 and CDR2: SGHRS and YFSETQ. The CDR3: CASSLAAEGTEAFF. Here the CDR3 DNA reads TGCGCCAGCAGCTTGGCGGCCGAGGGCACTGAAGCTTTCTTT.

At least ten counts were recorded for this clonotype. The chain combines TRBV12-3 or TRBV12-4 with TRBJ2-5; 13 bases are shared with TRBD2. The V segment lost 0 bases and the J segment 4 bases; nucleotides outside the gene matches: 8. CDR3 length: 18 amino acids. CDR3 sequence reads: CASSLALETSGRPETQYF. The CDR3 DNA follows: TGTGCCAGCAGTTTAGCGCTTGAGACTAGCGGGAGGCCAGAGACCCAGTACTTC.

There are many counts of this clonotype. CDR3 sequence reads: CASSLPNEVDEQFF. CDR3 coding DNA: TGCGCCAGCAGCCTCCCGAACGAGGTCGATGAGCAGTTCTTC. V is TRBV4-1 and J is TRBJ2-1; D not resolved. From germline, CDR1 is MGHRA and CDR2 YSYEKL. This CDR3 is built from 14 residues. V dropped 4 bases and J dropped 8 bases, with 15 bases sitting between them.

V gene TRBV14 combines with J gene TRBJ2-7; 9 bases fit TRBD2. The length of the CDR3 is 16 residues. J gave up 3 bases and V 0 bases, and 6 bases lay outside the gene matches. Looked up from germline, CDR1 is SGHDN and CDR2 is FVKESK. CDR3 in amino acids: CASSQDWSSGIYEQYF. DNA of the CDR3: TGTGCCAGCAGCCAAGATTGGTCTAGCGGGATCTACGAGCAGTACTTC. Variable domain in full (rest from reference TRBV14 and TRBJ2-7): EAGVTQFPSHSVIEKGQTVTLRCDPISGHDNLYWYRRVMGKEIKFLLHFVKESKQDESGMPNNRFLAERTGGTYSTLKVQPAELEDSGVYFCASSQDWSSGIYEQYFGPGTRLTVT.

This clonotype was counted at least ten times. The chain is built from TRBV20-1 and TRBJ2-3; 7 positions agree with TRBD1. V shed 0 bases and J 0 bases; nucleotides not matched to a gene: 9. CDR1 and CDR2 from the germline V gene are DFQATT and SNEGSKA (reference sequence). This CDR3 has 17 residues. In DNA form, the CDR3 reads TGCAGTGCTAGAGATAGACCACAGGGGCTGAGCACAGATACGCAGTATTTT. Protein sequence: CSARDRPQGLSTDTQYF.

Details on this clonotype: A read error may account for a junction end that differs from germline. The rearrangement joins TRBV14 to TRBJ1-4; possibly TRBD1 for D (6 bases). Germline V CDR1 and CDR2: SGHDN, FVKESK. This CDR3 is 16 amino acids long. The chain's CDR3 is CASSQGQSGANENLFF. DNA of the CDR3: TGTGCCAGCAGCCAAGGACAATCGGGGGCTAATGAAAACCTGTTTTTT.

The chain combines TRBV3-1 with TRBJ2-2, with D hard to call. Trimming removed 0 bases at V and 5 bases at J, with 13 bases between. The CDR3 sequence is 16 residues long. Germline V gives CDR1 LGHDT, CDR2 YNNKEL (reference sequence). CDR3 sequence reads: CASSQDRDQSTGELFF. The CDR3 coding sequence is TGTGCCAGCAGCCAAGATCGTGATCAATCGACCGGGGAGCTGTTTTTT.

This clonotype was picked up many times. The chain couples TRBV29-1 to TRBJ1-4; D remains ambiguous. V gave up 3 bases and J gave up 0 bases, with 2 bases separating them. There are 12 residues in the CDR3. Per the germline V gene, CDR1 is SQVTM and CDR2 is ANQGSEA. The CDR3 sequence: CSVETTNEKLFF. For the CDR3, the DNA is TGCAGCGTTGAGACAACTAATGAAAAACTGTTTTTT.

V is TRBV9 and J is TRBJ2-1, with 10 bases that match TRBD2. Germline V CDR1 and CDR2: SGDLS, YYNGEE. This CDR3 has 17 residues. The V gene end was trimmed by 4 bases and the J gene end by 3 bases; junction bases not matched to a gene: 10. The CDR3: CASSLPRGLANYNEQFF. Here the CDR3 DNA reads TGTGCCAGCAGCCTTCCTAGGGGACTAGCGAACTACAATGAGCAGTTCTTC.

This clonotype was counted a few times. V and J are TRBV7-9 and TRBJ2-1; 8 nucleotides align to TRBD2. Germline V gene lookup returns CDR1 SEHNR and CDR2 FQNEAQ (reference sequence). This CDR3 is 16 amino acids long. The V and J ends lost 5 bases and 6 bases, in that order; junction bases with no gene match: 12. The CDR3 bases are TGTGCCAGCAGCCAATATACTAGCGGCCACCCCAATGAGCAGTTCTTC. It is translated as CASSQYTSGHPNEQFF.

In this sample, this clonotype turned up many times. This chain links TRBV12-3 or TRBV12-4 with TRBJ2-7; tentatively, D is TRBD1 (6 bases). The CDR3 consists of 13 residues. Trimming shortened V by 3 bases and J by 1 base, and 7 bases separated the two germline ends. CDR3 coding DNA: TGTGCCAGCAGTTTGGGACAATCCTACGAGCAGTACTTC. Protein: CASSLGQSYEQYF.